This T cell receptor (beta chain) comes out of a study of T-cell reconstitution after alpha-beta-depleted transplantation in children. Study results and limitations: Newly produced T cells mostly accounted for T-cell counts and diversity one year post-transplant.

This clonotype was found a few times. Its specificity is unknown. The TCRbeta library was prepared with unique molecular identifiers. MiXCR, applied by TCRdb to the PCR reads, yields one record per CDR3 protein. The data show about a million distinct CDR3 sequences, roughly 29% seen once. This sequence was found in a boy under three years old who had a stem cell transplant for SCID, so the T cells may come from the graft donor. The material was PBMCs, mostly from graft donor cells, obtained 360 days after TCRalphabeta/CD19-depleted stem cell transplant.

The CDR3 sequence is CSARVRGRNYEQYF. DNA of the CDR3: TGCAGTGCTAGAGTCCGGGGACGGAACTACGAGCAGTACTTC. The V gene is TRBV20-1, the J gene TRBJ2-7; D assignment may be TRBD1 or TRBD2 (5 bases each). Germline lookup yields CDR1 DFQATT and CDR2 SNEGSKA (reference sequence). The V end was cut by 1 base, the J end by 3 bases, with 13 bases between. The CDR3 spans 14 residues.